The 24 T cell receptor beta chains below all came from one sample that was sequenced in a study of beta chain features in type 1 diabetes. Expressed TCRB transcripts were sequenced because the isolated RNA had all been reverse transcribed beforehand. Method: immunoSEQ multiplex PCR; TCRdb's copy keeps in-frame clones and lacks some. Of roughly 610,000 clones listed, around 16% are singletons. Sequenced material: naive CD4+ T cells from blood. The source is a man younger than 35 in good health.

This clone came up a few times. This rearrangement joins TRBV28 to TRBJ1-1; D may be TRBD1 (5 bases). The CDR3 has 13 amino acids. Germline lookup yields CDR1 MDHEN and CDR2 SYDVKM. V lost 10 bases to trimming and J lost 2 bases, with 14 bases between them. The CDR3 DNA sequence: TGTGCCACCGCGGGGACCCCAAACACTGAAGCTTTCTTT. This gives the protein CATAGTPNTEAFF.

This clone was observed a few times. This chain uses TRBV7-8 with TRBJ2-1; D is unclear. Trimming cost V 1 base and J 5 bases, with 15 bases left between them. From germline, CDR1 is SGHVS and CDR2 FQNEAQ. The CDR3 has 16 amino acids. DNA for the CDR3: TGTGCCAGCAGCTTAGTTAGGTTCTCCCCTAACAATGAGCAGTTCTTC. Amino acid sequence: CASSLVRFSPNNEQFF.

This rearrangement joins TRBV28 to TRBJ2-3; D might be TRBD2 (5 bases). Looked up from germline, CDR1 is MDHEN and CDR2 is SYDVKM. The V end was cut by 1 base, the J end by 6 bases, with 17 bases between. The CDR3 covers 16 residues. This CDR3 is CASSLSGSNKRDTQYF. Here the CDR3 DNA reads TGTGCCAGCAGTTTATCGGGGTCTAATAAAAGGGATACGCAGTATTTT. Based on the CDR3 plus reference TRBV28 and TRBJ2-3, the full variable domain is DVKVTQSSRYLVKRTGEKVFLECVQDMDHENMFWYRQDPGLGLRLIYFSYDVKMKEKGDIPEGYSVSREKKERFSLILESASTNQTSMYLCASSLSGSNKRDTQYFGPGTRLTVL.

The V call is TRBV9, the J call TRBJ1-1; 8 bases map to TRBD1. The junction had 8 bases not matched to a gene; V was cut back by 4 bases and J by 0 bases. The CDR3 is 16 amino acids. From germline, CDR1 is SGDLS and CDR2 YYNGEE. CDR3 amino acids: CASSLTGALVNTEAFF. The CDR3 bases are TGTGCCAGCAGCTTGACAGGGGCTCTGGTGAACACTGAAGCTTTCTTT.

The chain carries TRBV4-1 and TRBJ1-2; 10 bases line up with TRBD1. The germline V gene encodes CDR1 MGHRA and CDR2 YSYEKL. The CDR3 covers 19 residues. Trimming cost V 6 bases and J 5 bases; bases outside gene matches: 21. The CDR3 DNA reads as TGCGCCAGCAGAGTGACAGGGGGCGCGATGAACTTTCGGGGGTATGGCTACACCTTC. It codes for CASRVTGGAMNFRGYGYTF.

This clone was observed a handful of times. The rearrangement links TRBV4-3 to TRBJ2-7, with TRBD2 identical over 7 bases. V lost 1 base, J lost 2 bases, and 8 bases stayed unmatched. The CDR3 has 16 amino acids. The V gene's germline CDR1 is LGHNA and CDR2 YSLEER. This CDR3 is CASSQVYSRGAYEQYF. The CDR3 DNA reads TGCGCCAGCAGCCAAGTCTATTCTCGGGGGGCCTACGAGCAGTACTTC.

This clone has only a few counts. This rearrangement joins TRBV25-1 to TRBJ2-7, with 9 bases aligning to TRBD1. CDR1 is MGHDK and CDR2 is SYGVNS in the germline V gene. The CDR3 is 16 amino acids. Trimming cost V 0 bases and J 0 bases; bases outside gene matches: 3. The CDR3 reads CASSEYGTGSSYEQYF. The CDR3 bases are TGTGCCAGCAGTGAATATGGGACAGGGAGCTCCTACGAGCAGTACTTC.

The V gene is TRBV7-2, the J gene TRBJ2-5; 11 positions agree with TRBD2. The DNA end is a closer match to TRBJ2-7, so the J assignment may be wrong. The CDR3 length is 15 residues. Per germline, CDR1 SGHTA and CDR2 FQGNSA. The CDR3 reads CASSRGTSGSYEQYF. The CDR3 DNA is TGTGCCAGCAGCCGCGGGACTAGCGGCTCCTACGAGCAGTACTTC.

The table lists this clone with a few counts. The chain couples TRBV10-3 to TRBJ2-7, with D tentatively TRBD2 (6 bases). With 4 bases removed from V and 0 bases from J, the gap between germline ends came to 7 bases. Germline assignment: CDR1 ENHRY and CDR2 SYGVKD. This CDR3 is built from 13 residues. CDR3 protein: CAISGTNSYEQYF. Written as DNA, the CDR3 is TGTGCCATCAGTGGGACTAACTCCTACGAGCAGTACTTC.

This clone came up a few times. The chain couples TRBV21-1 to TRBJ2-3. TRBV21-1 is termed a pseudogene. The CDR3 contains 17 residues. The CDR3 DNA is TGTGCCAGCAGCAACACCAGACACTATCCCCTCCCAGATACGCAGTATTTT. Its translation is CASSNTRHYPLPDTQYF.

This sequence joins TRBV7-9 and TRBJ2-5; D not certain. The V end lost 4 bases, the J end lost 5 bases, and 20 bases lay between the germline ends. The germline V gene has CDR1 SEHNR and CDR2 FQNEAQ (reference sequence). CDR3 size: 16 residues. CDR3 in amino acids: CASSSRRTSPRETQYF. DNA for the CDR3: TGTGCCAGCAGCTCGCGAAGGACCAGCCCAAGGGAGACCCAGTACTTC. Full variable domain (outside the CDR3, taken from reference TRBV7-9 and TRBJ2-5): DTGVSQNPRHKITKRGQNVTFRCDPISEHNRLYWYRQTLGQGPEFLTYFQNEAQLEKSRLLSDRFSAERPKGSFSTLEIQRTEQGDSAMYLCASSSRRTSPRETQYFGPGTRLLVL.

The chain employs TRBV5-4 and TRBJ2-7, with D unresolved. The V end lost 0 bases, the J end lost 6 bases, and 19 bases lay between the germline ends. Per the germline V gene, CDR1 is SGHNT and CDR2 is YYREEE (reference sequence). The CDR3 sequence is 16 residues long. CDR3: CASSLDNIASPREQYF. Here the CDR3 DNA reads TGTGCCAGCAGCTTGGACAATATTGCGAGCCCACGCGAGCAGTACTTC.

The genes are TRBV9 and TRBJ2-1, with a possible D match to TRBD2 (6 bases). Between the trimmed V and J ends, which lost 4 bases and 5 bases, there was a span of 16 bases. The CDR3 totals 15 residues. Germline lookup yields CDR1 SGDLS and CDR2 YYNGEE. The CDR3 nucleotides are TGTGCCAGCAGCCGGTGGCGGGACCCTGACAATGAGCAGTTCTTC. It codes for CASSRWRDPDNEQFF.

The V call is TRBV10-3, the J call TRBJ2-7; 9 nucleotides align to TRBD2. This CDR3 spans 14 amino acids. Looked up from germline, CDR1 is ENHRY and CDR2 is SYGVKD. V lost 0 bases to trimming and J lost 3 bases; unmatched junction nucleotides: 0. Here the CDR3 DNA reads TGTGCCATCAGTGAGTCGACTAGCGGCTACGAGCAGTACTTC. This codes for CAISESTSGYEQYF.

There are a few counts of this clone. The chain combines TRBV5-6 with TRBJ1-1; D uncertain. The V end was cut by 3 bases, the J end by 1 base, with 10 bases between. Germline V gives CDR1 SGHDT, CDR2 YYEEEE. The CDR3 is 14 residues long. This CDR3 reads CASSSVGSNTEAFF. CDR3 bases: TGTGCCAGCAGCTCTGTAGGGTCGAACACTGAAGCTTTCTTT. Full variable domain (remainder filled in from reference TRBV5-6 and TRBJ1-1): DAGVTQSPTHLIKTRGQQVTLRCSPKSGHDTVSWYQQALGQGPQFIFQYYEEEERQRGNFPDRFSGHQFPNYSSELNVNALLLGDSALYLCASSSVGSNTEAFFGQGTRLTVV.

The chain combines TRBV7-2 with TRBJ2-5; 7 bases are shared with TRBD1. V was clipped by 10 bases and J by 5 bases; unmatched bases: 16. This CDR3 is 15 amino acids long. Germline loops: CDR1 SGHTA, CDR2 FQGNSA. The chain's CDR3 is CATGTAWVLYETQYF. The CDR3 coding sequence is TGTGCCACCGGGACAGCATGGGTCCTTTACGAGACCCAGTACTTC.

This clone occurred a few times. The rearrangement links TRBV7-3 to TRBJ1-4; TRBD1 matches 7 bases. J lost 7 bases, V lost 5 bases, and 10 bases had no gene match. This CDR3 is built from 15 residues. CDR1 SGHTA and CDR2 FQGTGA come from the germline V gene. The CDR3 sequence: CASSTRGDRGEKLFF. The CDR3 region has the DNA TGTGCCAGCAGCACCAGGGGGGATCGAGGTGAAAAACTGTTTTTT.

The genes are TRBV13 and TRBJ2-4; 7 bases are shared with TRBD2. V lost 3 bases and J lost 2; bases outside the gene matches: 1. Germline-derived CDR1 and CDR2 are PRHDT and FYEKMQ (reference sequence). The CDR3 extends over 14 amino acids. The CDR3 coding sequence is TGTGCCAGCAGCTTGGGGGGGACCAAAAACATTCAGTACTTC. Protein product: CASSLGGTKNIQYF.

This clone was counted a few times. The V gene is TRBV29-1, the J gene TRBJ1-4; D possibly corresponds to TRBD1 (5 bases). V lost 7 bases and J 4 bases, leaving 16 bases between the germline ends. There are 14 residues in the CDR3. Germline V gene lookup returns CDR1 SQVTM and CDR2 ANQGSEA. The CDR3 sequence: CSANFRAFNEKLFF. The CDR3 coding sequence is TGCAGCGCCAACTTCAGGGCGTTTAATGAAAAACTGTTTTTT.

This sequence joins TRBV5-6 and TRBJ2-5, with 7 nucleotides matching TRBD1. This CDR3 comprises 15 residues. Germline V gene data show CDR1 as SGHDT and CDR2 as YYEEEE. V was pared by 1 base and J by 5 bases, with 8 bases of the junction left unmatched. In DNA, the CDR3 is TGTGCCAGCAGCTTGATCTGGGGCAGGGGGGAGACCCAGTACTTC. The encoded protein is CASSLIWGRGETQYF.

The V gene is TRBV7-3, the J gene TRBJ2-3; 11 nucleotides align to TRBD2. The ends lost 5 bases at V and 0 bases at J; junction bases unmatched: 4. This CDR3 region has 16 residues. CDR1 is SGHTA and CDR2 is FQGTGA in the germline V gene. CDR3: CASSHGLAGSTDTQYF. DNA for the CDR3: TGTGCCAGCAGCCACGGACTAGCGGGTAGCACAGATACGCAGTATTTT.

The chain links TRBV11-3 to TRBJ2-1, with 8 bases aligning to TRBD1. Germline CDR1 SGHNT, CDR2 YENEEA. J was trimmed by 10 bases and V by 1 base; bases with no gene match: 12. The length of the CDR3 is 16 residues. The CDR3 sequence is CASSLVYRGNYYEQFF. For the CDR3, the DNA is TGTGCCAGCAGCTTAGTGTACAGGGGGAATTACTACGAGCAGTTCTTC.

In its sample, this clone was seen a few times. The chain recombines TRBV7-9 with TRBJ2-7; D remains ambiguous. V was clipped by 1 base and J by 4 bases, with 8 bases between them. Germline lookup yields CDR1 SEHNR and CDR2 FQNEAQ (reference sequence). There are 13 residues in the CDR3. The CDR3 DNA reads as TGTGCCAGCAGCTTAGGGCAGAAATACGAGCAGTACTTC. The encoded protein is CASSLGQKYEQYF.

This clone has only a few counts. In DNA form, the CDR3 reads TGTGCCAGCACCGTTACAGGGGGGAGCTCCTACGAGCAGTACTTC. Encoded protein: CASTVTGGSSYEQYF. The rearrangement uses TRBV7-9 and TRBJ2-7; TRBD1 aligns across 8 bases. V was clipped by 7 bases and J by 0 bases; unmatched bases: 8. Germline V gives CDR1 SEHNR, CDR2 FQNEAQ (reference sequence). The CDR3 has 15 residues.